Presented here are 24 T cell receptor beta chains from one specimen sequenced in a study of cytomegalovirus exposure and HLA in healthy donors. PCR primers comprised 60 Vbeta and 13 Jbeta primers. The data were produced by immunoSEQ multiplex PCR, yet TCRdb's version contains in-frame clones alone and is incomplete. The sample has 130,000 to 150,000 clones, around 85% seen once. Sequencing used PBMCs. These receptors were taken from a man aged 35-49 years in good health and CMV-seropositive.

The chain joins TRBV5-1 to TRBJ2-1; 9 bases are a match to TRBD2. CDR1 and CDR2 from the germline V gene are SGHRS and YFSETQ. The CDR3 covers 15 residues. V shed 2 bases, J shed 2 bases, and the junction held 2 bases outside the gene matches. The CDR3 bases are TGCGCCAGCAGCTTTAGCGGGGGCCCCTACAATGAGCAGTTCTTC. Translating it yields CASSFSGGPYNEQFF.

This chain links TRBV10-2 with TRBJ2-5; D might be TRBD1 (6 bases). The CDR3 has 12 residues. V was shortened by 10 bases and J by 1 base, with 10 bases between the two germline ends. The V gene's germline CDR1 is WSHSY and CDR2 SAAADI. Here the CDR3 reads CAIGQIQETQYF. DNA of the CDR3: TGCGCCATCGGACAGATCCAAGAGACCCAGTACTTC.

The V call is TRBV5-6, the J call TRBJ1-5; D not resolved. CDR1 is SGHDT, CDR2 YYEEEE, per germline. Trimming took 4 bases from V and 2 from J, leaving 13 bases between them. The CDR3 consists of 15 residues. CDR3 DNA sequence: TGTGCCAGCAGCCGAATCGAGGCGGGCAATCAGCCCCAGCATTTT. Translated, it gives CASSRIEAGNQPQHF.

This chain links TRBV5-6 with TRBJ2-7, with D possibly TRBD1 on 6 matching bases. Looked up from germline, CDR1 is SGHDT and CDR2 is YYEEEE. Between the trimmed V and J ends, which lost 6 bases and 0 bases, there was a span of 13 bases. This CDR3 spans 14 amino acids. CDR3 region: CASTQGLGSYEQYF. The DNA of the CDR3 is TGTGCCAGCACGCAGGGGCTGGGCTCCTACGAGCAGTACTTC.

This rearrangement joins TRBV7-2 to TRBJ1-5, with D hard to call. CDR1 is SGHTA, CDR2 FQGNSA, per germline. The CDR3 is 15 amino acids. The V end was cut by 3 bases, the J end by 6 bases, with 15 bases between. The CDR3 reads CASSFSLKSPQPQHF. CDR3 nucleotide sequence: TGTGCCAGCAGCTTTTCACTAAAATCCCCTCAGCCCCAGCATTTT.

V is TRBV9 and J is TRBJ1-1; D is unclear. The V gene lost 5 bases and the J gene lost 3 bases, with 17 bases spanning the gap. There are 15 residues in the CDR3. From germline, CDR1 is SGDLS and CDR2 YYNGEE. The CDR3 DNA sequence: TGTGCCAGCAGGCCAATGGGAGACTGGGACACTGAAGCTTTCTTT. Translated: CASRPMGDWDTEAFF.

The CDR3, as DNA: TGTGCCAGCAGTTACGTCCCCCCGGCCGGAGGTGAAAAACTGTTTTTT. Amino acid sequence: CASSYVPPAGGEKLFF. The V gene is TRBV6-5, the J gene TRBJ1-4; no clear D. CDR3 length equals 16 residues. CDR1 is MNHEY and CDR2 is SVGAGI in the germline V gene. Trimming removed 2 bases at V and 7 bases at J, with 17 bases between.

The chain couples TRBV27 to TRBJ2-1, with TRBD2 identical over 10 bases. Looked up from germline, CDR1 is MNHEY and CDR2 is SMNVEV (reference sequence). The CDR3 is 17 residues long. J lost 0 bases, V lost 6 bases, and 8 bases had no gene match. This chain's CDR3 is CASSALASGSSYNEQFF. The CDR3 DNA is TGTGCCAGCAGCGCGCTAGCTAGCGGGAGCTCCTACAATGAGCAGTTCTTC.

The rearrangement uses TRBV11-2 and TRBJ1-5; possibly TRBD1 for D (5 bases). The CDR3 length is 14 residues. Germline V gene lookup returns CDR1 SGHAT and CDR2 FQNNGV. Trimming removed 5 bases at V and 5 bases at J, with 13 bases between. This CDR3 reads CASSLGGAYQPQHF. The CDR3 DNA reads as TGTGCCAGCAGCCTTGGTGGGGCGTATCAGCCCCAGCATTTT.

The sample holds one count of this clone. V usage is TRBV7-2 and J usage is TRBJ1-5, with a weak D call TRBD1 (5 bases). Germline-derived CDR1 and CDR2 are SGHTA and FQGNSA. This CDR3 region has 15 residues. V was trimmed by 5 bases and J by 2 bases, leaving 13 bases between them. CDR3 DNA sequence: TGTGCCAGCAGCCCAACTGGGGGGGGCAATCAGCCCCAGCATTTT. This gives the protein CASSPTGGGNQPQHF.

This chain connects TRBV11-3 to TRBJ2-7, with D unclear. This CDR3 contains 11 residues. Germline lookup yields CDR1 SGHNT and CDR2 YENEEA. The V end lost 5 bases, the J end lost 6 bases, and 8 bases lay between the germline ends. The CDR3 region is CASSGGFEQYF. CDR3 in DNA: TGTGCCAGCAGCGGCGGCTTCGAGCAGTACTTC.

This rearrangement joins TRBV7-9 to TRBJ2-3, with 13 bases identical to TRBD2. The V segment lost 4 bases and the J segment 2 bases; nucleotides outside the gene matches: 6. Per the germline V gene, CDR1 is SEHNR and CDR2 is FQNEAQ (reference sequence). The CDR3 totals 17 residues. CDR3 protein: CASSSGGLAGATDTQYF. Written as DNA, the CDR3 is TGTGCCAGCAGCTCGGGCGGACTAGCGGGAGCCACAGATACGCAGTATTTT.

The rearrangement links TRBV21-1 to TRBJ1-2; no check of the table's D call, TRBD1, against the DNA was made. TRBV21-1 represents a pseudogene. The CDR3 length is 14 residues. The CDR3: CASSNTAINYGYTF. The CDR3 bases are TGTGCCAGCAGCAACACAGCTATTAACTATGGCTACACCTTC.

The chain joins TRBV5-1 to TRBJ2-7; D remains unclear. This CDR3 spans 15 amino acids. Germline V lookup: CDR1 SGHRS, CDR2 YFSETQ. Deletions cut 4 bases from V and 2 bases from J, with 16 bases between. CDR3 loop: CASSLAGYEAYEQYF. In nucleotides, the CDR3 is TGCGCCAGCAGCCTTGCCGGGTATGAGGCCTACGAGCAGTACTTC.

The rearrangement links TRBV18 to TRBJ2-7; D not resolved. V was trimmed by 2 bases and J by 5 bases, leaving 10 bases between them. The CDR3 totals 13 residues. Germline V CDR1 and CDR2: KGHSH, LQKENI. The CDR3 protein is CASSPGTLDEQYF. The CDR3 DNA reads as TGTGCCAGCTCACCAGGTACCCTAGACGAGCAGTACTTC.

The chain carries TRBV19 and TRBJ1-2, with a tentative D call TRBD1 (5 bases). CDR3 length: 13 amino acids. Germline V CDR1 and CDR2: LNHDA, SQIVND (reference sequence). The V and J ends lost 7 bases and 5 bases respectively, with 14 bases between them. In nucleotides, the CDR3 is TGTGCCAGTACCCCCGGGGGAGCTTATGGCTACACCTTC. Translated: CASTPGGAYGYTF.

The J gene is TRBJ1-3, the V gene TRBV7-9, with 8 bases that match TRBD1. The CDR3 runs to 15 residues. J was trimmed by 2 bases and V by 5 bases; bases with no gene match: 5. Germline V gene sequence: CDR1 SEHNR, CDR2 FQNEAQ (reference sequence). In DNA form, the CDR3 reads TGTGCCAGCAGCGGACAGGGAATGACTGGAAACACCATATATTTT. Amino acids: CASSGQGMTGNTIYF.

The chain links TRBV6-1 to TRBJ2-3; 14 nucleotides line up with TRBD2. Unmatched junction bases numbered 1, after V lost 4 bases and J lost 4 bases. The CDR3 is 15 amino acids. Germline V gives CDR1 MNHNS, CDR2 SASEGT. The DNA for the CDR3 is TGTGCCAGCAGTGGACTAGCGGGAGGGCCAGATACGCAGTATTTT. This encodes CASSGLAGGPDTQYF.

This clone was seen only a few times. This sequence joins TRBV7-9 and TRBJ1-2; D gene ambiguous. The CDR3 has 13 residues. V was clipped by 2 bases and J by 8 bases, with 12 bases between them. The germline V gene encodes CDR1 SEHNR and CDR2 FQNEAQ (reference sequence). The CDR3 protein is CASSLSFVAGYTF. Here the CDR3 DNA reads TGTGCCAGCAGCTTATCTTTCGTGGCCGGCTACACCTTC. Looking up the rest from reference TRBV7-9 and TRBJ1-2 gives the full variable domain: DTGVSQNPRHKITKRGQNVTFRCDPISEHNRLYWYRQTLGQGPEFLTYFQNEAQLEKSRLLSDRFSAERPKGSFSTLEIQRTEQGDSAMYLCASSLSFVAGYTFGSGTRLTVV.

Comment on this clone: Other DNA sequences in the sample encode the same CDR3. V usage is TRBV27 and J usage is TRBJ1-5; maybe TRBD1 (6 bases). The germline V and J ends were trimmed by 2 bases and 6 bases, with 11 bases remaining between them. This CDR3 has 14 amino acids. Germline values: CDR1 MNHEY, CDR2 SMNVEV (reference sequence). For the CDR3, the DNA is TGTGCCAGCAGTTTAGCGGGGGCAGGTCAGCCCCAGCATTTT. Protein: CASSLAGAGQPQHF.

The chain recombines TRBV2 with TRBJ2-1; D is possibly TRBD2 (5 bases). Germline CDR1 reads SNHLY; CDR2 reads FYNNEI. V lost 4 bases and J lost 3, with 7 bases in between. The CDR3 spans 13 residues. The CDR3 bases are TGTGCCAGCAGTGGGACTTTCTACAATGAGCAGTTCTTC. This translates into CASSGTFYNEQFF.

The chain links TRBV5-6 to TRBJ2-7; 11 nucleotides agree with TRBD2. V was pared by 0 bases and J by 5 bases, with 7 bases of the junction left unmatched. CDR1 SGHDT and CDR2 YYEEEE come from the germline V gene. The CDR3 runs 16 residues. CDR3 region: CASSLVAGGNGDEQYF. The CDR3 nucleotides read TGTGCCAGCAGCTTGGTAGCGGGGGGGAACGGAGACGAGCAGTACTTC.

The rearrangement links TRBV28 to TRBJ2-5; unclear D gene. The J call is uncertain, as TRBJ2-7 better fits the DNA end. This CDR3 is built from 12 residues. Germline lookup yields CDR1 MDHEN and CDR2 SYDVKM. CDR3 region: CASTTISYEQYF. The CDR3 coding sequence is TGTGCCAGCACTACCATCTCCTACGAGCAGTACTTC.

This chain connects TRBV2 to TRBJ1-2, with 8 bases fitting TRBD1. Germline loops: CDR1 SNHLY, CDR2 FYNNEI. V shed 5 bases, J shed 2 bases, and the junction held 4 bases outside the gene matches. The length of the CDR3 is 14 residues. DNA of the CDR3: TGTGCCAGCAGTCGACAGGGGACGAACTATGGCTACACCTTC. Encoded protein: CASSRQGTNYGYTF. Full variable domain (outside the CDR3, taken from reference TRBV2 and TRBJ1-2): EPEVTQTPSHQVTQMGQEVILRCVPISNHLYFYWYRQILGQKVEFLVSFYNNEISEKSEIFDDQFSVERPDGSNFTLKIRSTKLEDSAMYFCASSRQGTNYGYTFGSGTRLTVV.